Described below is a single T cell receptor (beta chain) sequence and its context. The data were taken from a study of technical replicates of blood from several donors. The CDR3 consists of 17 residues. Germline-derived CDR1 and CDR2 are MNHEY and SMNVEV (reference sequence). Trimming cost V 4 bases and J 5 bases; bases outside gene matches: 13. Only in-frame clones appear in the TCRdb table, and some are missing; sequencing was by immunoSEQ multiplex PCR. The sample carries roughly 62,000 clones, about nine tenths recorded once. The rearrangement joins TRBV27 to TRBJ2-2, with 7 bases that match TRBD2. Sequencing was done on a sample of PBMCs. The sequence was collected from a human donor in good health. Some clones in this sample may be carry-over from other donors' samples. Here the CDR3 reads CASSSLRASGITGELFF. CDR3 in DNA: TGTGCCAGCAGTTCCCTTCGTGCTAGCGGAATTACCGGGGAGCTGTTTTTT.